Each of the 27 T cell receptor beta chains below was sequenced from the same sample in a study of molecular identifiers for immune sequencing clone quantification. TCRdb itself ran the PCR reads through MiXCR, one entry per CDR3 protein. This table holds over 600,000 distinct CDR3 sequences, roughly 21% found once. The source material was naive CD8+ T cells from blood, with Jurkat cell RNA spiked in. Specified subset: FACS-sorted CD8+CD4-CCR7+CD45RA+ naive T cells. The receptors come from a human donor in good health. Some libraries in this study had Jurkat cell RNA spiked in.

This clonotype has at least ten counts. The chain couples TRBV4-1 to TRBJ1-1; D call uncertain. The length of the CDR3 is 13 residues. Germline lookup yields CDR1 MGHRA and CDR2 YSYEKL. The V end lost 2 bases, the J end lost 7 bases, and 11 bases lay between the germline ends. CDR3 protein: CASSQLREDEAFF. The CDR3 DNA sequence: TGCGCCAGCAGCCAATTACGGGAGGATGAAGCTTTCTTT.

At least ten counts were recorded for this clonotype. The chain employs TRBV20-1 and TRBJ1-5, with D possibly matching TRBD1 (5 bases). The germline V gene encodes CDR1 DFQATT and CDR2 SNEGSKA (reference sequence). Trimming removed 0 bases at V and 7 bases at J, with 28 bases between. The CDR3 contains 19 residues. This CDR3 reads CSARDLEGMTPSVMQPQHF. The CDR3 DNA reads TGCAGTGCTAGAGATCTAGAGGGGATGACCCCCTCAGTCATGCAGCCCCAGCATTTT.

Ten or more counts support this clonotype. This chain uses TRBV12-3 or TRBV12-4 with TRBJ1-2; D is unclear. This CDR3 is 11 amino acids long. V gave up 11 bases and J gave up 6 bases, with 13 bases separating them. The CDR3 DNA is TGTGCCGTGAACCGAGTGGATGGCTACACCTTC. As protein: CAVNRVDGYTF.

The chain joins TRBV4-1 to TRBJ2-5; tentative D call: TRBD2 (6 bases). The CDR3 length is 16 residues. Trimming cost V 1 base and J 3 bases, with 15 bases left between them. Germline V gene sequence: CDR1 MGHRA, CDR2 YSYEKL. For the CDR3, the DNA is TGCGCCAGCAGCCAAGGGAGGGGACCGAGGGAAGAGACCCAGTACTTC. Protein sequence: CASSQGRGPREETQYF.

This clonotype was seen only a few times. The V call is TRBV9, the J call TRBJ1-6; D call uncertain. Looked up from germline, CDR1 is SGDLS and CDR2 is YYNGEE. The V end lost 5 bases, the J end lost 13 bases, and 13 bases lay between the germline ends. The CDR3 has 12 amino acids. The CDR3: CASRGPSWPLHF. The CDR3 DNA is TGTGCCAGCAGAGGGCCATCTTGGCCCCTCCACTTT.

The sample holds many counts of this clonotype. This CDR3 reads CAWSSGFYEQYF. As DNA, the CDR3 is TGTGCCTGGAGTTCAGGGTTCTACGAGCAGTACTTC. The chain recombines TRBV30 with TRBJ2-7, with a possible D match to TRBD1 (5 bases). The CDR3 totals 12 residues. V lost 2 bases, J lost 3 bases, and 8 bases lay in between. Germline loops: CDR1 GTSNPN, CDR2 SVGIG (reference sequence).

This clonotype was observed at least ten times. This chain links TRBV6-5 with TRBJ1-6, with 7 positions matching TRBD1. After removal of 8 bases from V and 10 bases from J, the junction contained 11 bases not matched to a gene. The CDR3 length is 14 residues. From germline, CDR1 is MNHEY and CDR2 SVGAGI. The CDR3 coding sequence is TGTGCCAGCCGCTTGGGAGGGGGCGGGTCACCCCTCCACTTT. It encodes CASRLGGGGSPLHF.

The chain couples TRBV20-1 to TRBJ2-1; 9 nucleotides align to TRBD2. With V trimmed by 0 bases and J by 15 bases, 18 bases remained unmatched. Germline V lookup: CDR1 DFQATT, CDR2 SNEGSKA (reference sequence). This CDR3 has 16 amino acids. CDR3 DNA sequence: TGCAGTGCTAGAGACCCGGGAGTTCTCTTAGCGGGAGTTCTGTTCTTC. Its translation: CSARDPGVLLAGVLFF.

This clonotype has only one observation. V and J are TRBV7-2 and TRBJ2-3; D gene uncertain. V lost 4 bases and J lost 2, with 10 bases in between. The CDR3 is 14 residues long. Germline CDR1 SGHTA, CDR2 FQGNSA. The CDR3 protein is CASSSISYTDTQYF. The CDR3 nucleotides are TGTGCCAGCAGCTCCATATCTTACACAGATACGCAGTATTTT. Complete variable domain (other parts from reference TRBV7-2 and TRBJ2-3): GAGVSQSPSNKVTEKGKDVELRCDPISGHTALYWYRQSLGQGLEFLIYFQGNSAPDKSGLPSDRFSAERTGGSVSTLTIQRTQQEDSAVYLCASSSISYTDTQYFGPGTRLTVL.

This clonotype was detected many times. V usage is TRBV7-8 and J usage is TRBJ2-3; D not certain. This CDR3 region has 15 residues. Trimming took off 4 bases at V and 5 bases at J, with 16 bases between the two ends. Germline CDR1 and CDR2: SGHVS and FQNEAQ. CDR3: CASSSSPAFGDTQYF. The CDR3 coding sequence is TGTGCCAGCAGCTCCAGTCCCGCCTTCGGAGATACGCAGTATTTT.

Remarks on this clonotype: A clone one base away is much larger, so this may be a read error. The J gene is TRBJ2-7, the V gene TRBV5-1; D uncertain. The CDR3 totals 12 residues. The V end lost 3 bases, the J end lost 6 bases, and 10 bases lay between the germline ends. CDR1 is SGHRS, CDR2 YFSETQ, per germline. The CDR3 nucleotides read TGCGCCAGCAGCTGGGCTGGTATCGAGCAGTACTTC. Its translation: CASSWAGIEQYF.

This clonotype occurred a few times. This chain uses TRBV28 with TRBJ1-2, with D tentatively TRBD1 (5 bases). This CDR3 comprises 17 residues. V lost 4 bases and J lost 2, with 20 bases in between. Germline V lookup: CDR1 MDHEN, CDR2 SYDVKM. CDR3 amino acids: CASSYRGKIGINYGYTF. The DNA of the CDR3 is TGTGCCAGCAGTTATAGGGGAAAGATCGGGATCAACTATGGCTACACCTTC.

This clonotype was counted at least ten times. The chain joins TRBV30 to TRBJ2-7; D perhaps matches TRBD2 (6 bases). The CDR3 has 14 amino acids. CDR1 is GTSNPN, CDR2 SVGIG, per germline (reference sequence). With 0 bases removed from V and 0 bases from J, the gap between germline ends came to 9 bases. The CDR3 is CAWSVSGSSYEQYF. The CDR3 DNA sequence: TGTGCCTGGAGTGTTAGCGGAAGCTCCTACGAGCAGTACTTC.

The chain uses TRBV27 and TRBJ2-5, with D tentatively TRBD2 (5 bases). The CDR3 is made up of 17 amino acids. From germline, CDR1 is MNHEY and CDR2 SMNVEV (reference sequence). The V and J ends lost 0 bases and 4 bases respectively, with 18 bases between them. The CDR3 spells CASSLSWPGSDGETQYF. CDR3 nucleotide sequence: TGTGCCAGCAGTTTATCGTGGCCGGGATCGGACGGAGAGACCCAGTACTTC.

Ten or more counts support this clonotype. The gene calls are TRBV9 and TRBJ1-1, with no clear D. This CDR3 is 11 amino acids long. V was clipped by 7 bases and J by 4 bases, with 8 bases between them. Germline-derived CDR1 and CDR2 are SGDLS and YYNGEE. Here the CDR3 DNA reads TGTGCCAGCGGGGTAAGCACTGAAGCTTTCTTT. Translating it yields CASGVSTEAFF.

On this clonotype itself: A much bigger clone sits one base away, suggesting this may be a read error. The chain couples TRBV9 to TRBJ2-3; the D gene could be TRBD1 or TRBD2 (6 bases each). The CDR3 has 16 amino acids. Deletions cut 0 bases from V and 2 bases from J, with 13 bases between. Per the germline V gene, CDR1 is SGDLS and CDR2 is YYNGEE. The CDR3, as DNA: TGTGCCAGCAGCGTAGCTACGGGGGCTAACACAGATACGCAGTATTTT. Translation: CASSVATGANTDTQYF.

This clonotype has ten or more counts. This chain joins TRBV4-2 and TRBJ1-1; 7 nucleotides line up with TRBD1. The CDR3 runs 14 residues. The ends lost 1 base at V and 4 bases at J; junction bases unmatched: 3. Germline V gene lookup returns CDR1 LGHNA and CDR2 YNFKEQ. This CDR3 reads CASSQVPGGTEAFF. DNA for the CDR3: TGTGCCAGCAGCCAAGTTCCAGGGGGCACTGAAGCTTTCTTT.

This clonotype has at least ten counts. The CDR3 region is CASSLIGLDQPQHF. For the CDR3, the DNA is TGTGCCAGCAGTTTAATAGGGTTGGATCAGCCCCAGCATTTT. V and J are TRBV12-3 or TRBV12-4 and TRBJ1-5; no clear D gene. V lost 2 bases, J lost 5 bases, and 10 bases lay in between. This CDR3 has 14 amino acids.

This clonotype was seen repeatedly, ten times or more. The chain is built from TRBV20-1 and TRBJ1-1; 7 bases agree with TRBD1. Germline V gene data show CDR1 as DFQATT and CDR2 as SNEGSKA (reference sequence). The CDR3 consists of 15 residues. The CDR3 nucleotides read TGCAGCACGGATCCATCCGGGACAGTGAACACTGAAGCTTTCTTT. Its protein product is CSTDPSGTVNTEAFF.

Of note for this clonotype: One base away lies a much larger clone, so this may be a sequencing read error. This CDR3 is CASSKARRRTSNTGEQFF. The CDR3 nucleotides read TGTGCCAGCAGCAAAGCGCGACGGAGAACTTCGAACACCGGGGAGCAGTTTTTT. The chain employs TRBV21-1 and TRBJ2-2. TRBV21-1 is described as a pseudogene. The CDR3 spans 18 residues.

This clonotype was recorded at least ten times. CDR3 region: CASSPQGGREQYF. The DNA of the CDR3 is TGTGCCAGCAGTCCCCAAGGGGGGCGCGAGCAGTACTTC. The rearrangement joins TRBV27 to TRBJ2-7; D is tentatively TRBD1 or TRBD2 (6 bases each). The CDR3 covers 13 residues. Deletions cut 5 bases from V and 6 bases from J, with 14 bases between. Germline CDR1 reads MNHEY; CDR2 reads SMNVEV (reference sequence).

This clonotype was counted a single time. One base away lies a much larger clone, so this may be a sequencing read error. J is TRBJ2-7 and V is TRBV6-5; a weak D match, TRBD1 (5 bases). The V gene's germline CDR1 is MNHEY and CDR2 SVGAGI. The CDR3 is made up of 14 amino acids. The CDR3 bases are TGTGCCAGCAGCAACAAAGACAGCTCCTACGAGCAGCACTTC. Translation gives CASSNKDSSYEQHF.

This clonotype was counted ten times or more. The rearrangement joins TRBV4-3 to TRBJ2-3, with D hard to call. The CDR3 totals 15 residues. Trimming pared 0 bases from V and 4 bases from J, leaving 11 bases between. Per germline, CDR1 LGHNA and CDR2 YSLEER. CDR3 bases: TGCGCCAGCAGCCAAGATGGACCAGGATCAGATACGCAGTATTTT. This codes for CASSQDGPGSDTQYF.

Many counts were recorded for this clonotype. V gene TRBV12-5 combines with J gene TRBJ2-7; D possibly corresponds to TRBD1 (6 bases). The CDR3 is 15 residues long. Germline V CDR1 and CDR2: LGHNT, FRNRAP. Trimming stripped 6 bases from V and 6 bases from J, with 21 bases between. The CDR3 sequence is CASGYRRQVRREQYF. DNA of the CDR3: TGTGCTAGTGGATACCGAAGACAGGTGCGTCGCGAGCAGTACTTC.

The DNA of the CDR3 is TGCAGTGCTAGCGCGACGGTACCCGGCGAGCAGTACTTC. Amino acids: CSASATVPGEQYF. The V and J genes are TRBV20-1 and TRBJ2-7; no reliable D call. V lost 3 bases and J 6 bases, leaving 15 bases between the germline ends. Germline V lookup: CDR1 DFQATT, CDR2 SNEGSKA (reference sequence). The CDR3 loop spans 13 amino acids.

In this sample, this clonotype turned up many times. The chain combines TRBV5-5 with TRBJ2-2; D gene uncertain. In germline, CDR1 is SGHKS, CDR2 YYEKEE (reference sequence). The CDR3 extends over 14 amino acids. Deletions cut 2 bases from V and 1 base from J, with 6 bases between. Here the CDR3 reads CASSFWRNTGELFF. In DNA form, the CDR3 reads TGTGCCAGCAGCTTTTGGAGGAACACCGGGGAGCTGTTTTTT.

This clonotype was picked up many times. This chain joins TRBV30 and TRBJ2-7, with 9 bases matching TRBD2. Germline loops: CDR1 GTSNPN, CDR2 SVGIG (reference sequence). The CDR3 has 12 residues. The J segment lost 7 bases and the V segment lost 2 bases, leaving 3 bases of the junction unmatched. This CDR3 is CAWSLLAGEQYF. The CDR3 DNA reads TGTGCCTGGAGTCTCCTAGCGGGAGAGCAGTACTTC. Combining the CDR3 with reference TRBV30 and TRBJ2-7 gives the whole variable domain SQTIHQWPATLVQPVGSPLSLECTVEGTSNPNLYWYRQAAGRGLQLLFYSVGIGQISSEVPQNLSASRPQDRQFILSSKKLLLSDSGFYLCAWSLLAGEQYFGPGTRLTVT.